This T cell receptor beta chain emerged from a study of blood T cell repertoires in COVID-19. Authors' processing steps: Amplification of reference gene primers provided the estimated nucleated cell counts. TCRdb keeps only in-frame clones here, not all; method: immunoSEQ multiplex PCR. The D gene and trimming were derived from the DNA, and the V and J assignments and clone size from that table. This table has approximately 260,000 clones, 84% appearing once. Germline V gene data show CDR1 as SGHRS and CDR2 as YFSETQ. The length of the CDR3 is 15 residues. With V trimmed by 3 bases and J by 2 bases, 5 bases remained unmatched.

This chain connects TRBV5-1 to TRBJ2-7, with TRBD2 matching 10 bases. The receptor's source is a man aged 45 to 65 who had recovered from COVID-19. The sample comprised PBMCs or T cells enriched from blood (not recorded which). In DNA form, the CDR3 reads TGCGCCAGCAGCTCATTGACTAGCGGGCCCTACGAGCAGTACTTC. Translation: CASSSLTSGPYEQYF. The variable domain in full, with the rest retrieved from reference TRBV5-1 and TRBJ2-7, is KAGVTQTPRYLIKTRGQQVTLSCSPISGHRSVSWYQQTPGQGLQFLFEYFSETQRNKGNFPGRFSGRQFSNSRSEMNVSTLELGDSALYLCASSSLTSGPYEQYFGPGTRLTVT.